This TCR beta chain was recorded in a study of shared clonotypes between healthy human individuals. TCRdb's table, derived via immunoSEQ multiplex PCR, lists solely in-frame clones and lacks some. Of 950,000 to 1,200,000 clones listed, around 77% are singletons. Deletions cut 4 bases from V and 0 bases from J, with 10 bases between. Germline CDR1 MDHEN, CDR2 SYDVKM. The length of the CDR3 is 15 residues. The sequence was obtained from a man between 18 and 29 years old in good health. Some clones in this sample may be carry-over from other donors' samples. The chain has TRBV28 and TRBJ2-4, with D perhaps TRBD2 (5 bases). The sequenced sample consisted of memory CD4+ T cells from PBMCs. Sample subset: CD45RA-negative fraction. CDR3 in amino acids: CASSSRAGAKNIQYF. CDR3 DNA: TGTGCCAGCAGTTCCCGGGCGGGAGCCAAAAACATTCAGTACTTC.